What follows describes a single T cell receptor (beta chain). Its antigen is unidentified. The data originate from a study of identical twins. Broader study findings: Diverse VJ usage suggested most zero-insertion clonotypes were not invariant T cells. Cord blood beta clonotypes that were abundant carried fewer insertions, and memory repertoires showed no such trend.

Template switching introduced a universal primer site, and the cDNA bore unique molecular identifiers. TCRdb recomputed calls from the 5' RACE reads with MiXCR, one row per CDR3 protein. The data show under 250,000 distinct CDR3 sequences, about a tenth seen once. The CDR3 is 16 residues long. The V end lost 8 bases, the J end lost 0 bases, and 18 bases lay between the germline ends. The sample taken for sequencing was memory (CD45RO+) T cells sorted from blood. The chain links TRBV12-3 or TRBV12-4 to TRBJ2-3; perhaps TRBD2 as D (5 bases). The TCR comes from a woman between 18 and 30 years old in good health. This chain's CDR3 is CASSFGLDLSTDTQYF. CDR3 bases: TGTGCCAGCTCATTCGGACTCGACCTTAGCACAGATACGCAGTATTTT.